This T cell receptor beta chain was profiled in a study of blood T cell repertoires in COVID-19. Data came from immunoSEQ multiplex PCR; TCRdb stores just in-frame clones and leaves some out. The sample consists of 200,000 to 250,000 clones, almost 90% of them appearing once. The ends lost 6 bases at V and 4 bases at J; junction bases unmatched: 5. CDR3 length: 13 residues. Germline CDR1 and CDR2: LNHDA and SQIVND (reference sequence). The TCR originated in a woman aged 55-69 years with acute or convalescent COVID-19. The sequenced material came from peripheral blood. This rearrangement joins TRBV19 to TRBJ2-5; TRBD2 matches 7 bases. CDR3: CASSQRESETQYF. DNA for the CDR3: TGTGCCAGTAGCCAGCGGGAATCAGAGACCCAGTACTTC.